What follows describes a single T cell receptor beta chain. Its antigen is unknown. The data were obtained in a study of T cell responses to AZD1222 COVID-19 vaccine. Study-level results: Compared with day 0, the breadth and depth of the Spike-specific TCR repertoire rose significantly after two doses of AZD1222. Spike was spanned by vaccine-associated CD4 TCRs, which were dominant at 160-218 and 743-854. At baseline, just five to seven AZD1222 recipients tested seropositive.

Second-dose intervals of approximately 4 or approximately 12 weeks were pooled. Germline CDR1 is LNHNV and CDR2 is YYDKDF (reference sequence). The ends were cut back, 3 bases at V and 7 bases at J, with 15 bases in the middle. CDR3 size: 14 residues. Assay used: immunoSEQ multiplex PCR; TCRdb lists only in-frame clones, some missing. The sample consists of about 150,000 clones, about 89% of them appearing once. J is TRBJ1-2 and V is TRBV15; D is uncertain. This sample comprised peripheral blood, obtained 28 days after the second AZD1222 dose. The TCR comes from an adult who received the AZD1222 COVID-19 vaccine. CDR3 in DNA: TGTGCCACCAGCAGCGGTGGCCATCCCTCTGGCTACACCTTC. Protein sequence: CATSSGGHPSGYTF. Drawing the rest from reference TRBV15 and TRBJ1-2, the complete variable domain is DAMVIQNPRYQVTQFGKPVTLSCSQTLNHNVMYWYQQKSSQAPKLLFHYYDKDFNNEADTPDNFQSRRPNTSFCFLDIRSPGLGDTAMYLCATSSGGHPSGYTFGSGTRLTVV.